The 27 T cell receptor beta chains below all came from one sample that was sequenced in a study of tumor-infiltrating lymphocytes in primary liver carcinoma (dated by TCRdb to between 2016 and 2019). Without any cell sorting, total RNA and DNA were co-extracted from roughly 21-30 mg of bulk tissue using the AllPrep DNA/RNA mini kit. The sequencing machine was an Illumina HiSeq 2500. Starting from roughly 500 ng total RNA, TCRbeta-specific cDNA was produced by reverse transcription with a constant-region primer and ProtoScript II reverse transcriptase. TCRbeta libraries were built with three nested multiplex PCR rounds, a slightly modified ARM-PCR procedure. Each of the first two PCR rounds ran for approximately 10 cycles using multiplex TRBV1-TRBV30 forward primers together with a Cbeta reverse primer. Through fastp at Q25 and MiXCR, TCRdb rebuilt clones from the public reads, retaining in-frame beta chains. Here each entry gathers all rows of one CDR3 protein and keeps the most common genes and DNA. Here the sample has about 35,000 distinct CDR3 sequences; 74% occur a single time. The ten largest account for approximately 15% of the sample.

Input material: liver tumor tissue from sampling region 4. Per the publication, the cell subset or site label means: tumor region T4, right-lateral pole. The receptors derive from a man aged 35 to 55 with primary liver carcinoma and hepatitis B virus infection.

For the CDR3, the DNA is TGTACCCGACTCCGCGACAGGAACACTGAAGCTTTCTTT. Translation gives CTRLRDRNTEAFF. The chain recombines TRBV2 with TRBJ1-1; weak D call: TRBD1 (5 bases). Germline-derived CDR1 and CDR2 are SNHLY and FYNNEI. The CDR3 runs to 13 residues.

This rearrangement joins TRBV29-1 to TRBJ1-5, with D tentatively TRBD1 (5 bases). The J call may be wrong; the DNA end is better matched by TRBJ2-3. CDR3 length: 13 amino acids. Germline CDR1 and CDR2: SQVTM and ANQGSEA. CDR3 nucleotides: TGCAGCATTGTGACAGTCAGCGATCAGCCCCAGTATTTT. Protein product: CSIVTVSDQPQYF.

As concerns this clonotype: Likely a read error: the CDR3 ends without its conserved phenylalanine or tryptophan. The chain is built from TRBV11-1 and TRBJ1-6; unclear D gene. Trimming cost V 5 bases and J 9 bases, with 11 bases left between them. The CDR3 extends over 13 amino acids. Germline V gene data show CDR1 as SGHAT and CDR2 as FQDESV (reference sequence). CDR3 DNA sequence: TGTGCCAGCAGCCGGATACTTGTTTCACCCCTCCACATT. This translates into CASSRILVSPLHI.

As concerns this clonotype: This may arise from a read error, as a much more abundant clone is one base away. The CDR3 nucleotides are TGTGCCAGCAGCCCGGGGTCGGAGACCCAGTGCTTC. Protein product: CASSPGSETQCF. The rearrangement joins TRBV9 to TRBJ2-5; maybe TRBD2 (5 bases). Looked up from germline, CDR1 is SGDLS and CDR2 is YYNGEE. This CDR3 is built from 12 residues.

As to this clonotype: Because it lacks the conserved phenylalanine or tryptophan at the end, this CDR3 is likely a read error. It is unclear where the CDR3 begins or ends on the DNA, so no DNA is shown, and the CDR3 is as TCRdb lists it. The chain recombines TRBV12-3 or TRBV12-4 with TRBJ2-1; the table's TRBD1 call for D was not verified on the DNA. The CDR3 is 11 amino acids in total, end residues counted. The CDR3: CVSTRSNEEFL.

Points on this clonotype: The germline gene is not matched at one end of the junction; a read error may be the cause. The chain has TRBV4-2 and TRBJ2-1, with TRBD1 identical over 9 bases. The CDR3 is 16 residues long. CDR1 and CDR2 (germline): LGHNA, YNFKEQ. CDR3 nucleotides: TGTGTCAGCAGCCACGCCGGGGGACAGGGAAACATTGAGCAGTTCTTC. As protein: CVSSHAGGQGNIEQFF.

Comments on this clonotype: The junction shows a germline mismatch at one end, possibly a read error. The V gene is TRBV4-3, the J gene TRBJ1-3; possibly TRBD1 for D (5 bases). In germline, CDR1 is LGHNA, CDR2 YSLEER. The CDR3 runs 14 residues. The CDR3 DNA is TGCGCCACCAGCCAAGAGGGGTATATAAACACCATATACTTT. It specifies CATSQEGYINTIYF.

The chain employs TRBV7-9 and TRBJ2-1; D unresolved. V was cut by 11 bases and J by 4 bases, with 9 bases left in between. The CDR3 totals 11 residues. Germline V gene sequence: CDR1 SEHNR, CDR2 FQNEAQ (reference sequence). The CDR3 spells CACISYNEQFF. The CDR3 DNA follows: TGTGCCTGCATCTCTTACAATGAGCAGTTCTTC.

For this clonotype: The CDR3 ends on some other residue instead of the conserved phenylalanine or tryptophan, so this is likely a read error. The chain joins TRBV30 to TRBJ1-6; D not resolved. Germline lookup yields CDR1 GTSNPN and CDR2 SVGIG (reference sequence). The CDR3 has 11 amino acids. The CDR3 loop reads CSWRLNSPLHL. The CDR3 DNA reads as TGTTCCTGGAGGCTGAATTCACCCCTCCACCTT.

This rearrangement joins TRBV29-1 to TRBJ2-5, with 9 nucleotides matching TRBD1. CDR3 length: 15 amino acids. The ends lost 1 base at V and 4 bases at J; junction bases unmatched: 7. The germline V gene encodes CDR1 SQVTM and CDR2 ANQGSEA. The CDR3 sequence: CSVEVYRGRAETQYF. DNA of the CDR3: TGCAGCGTTGAAGTATACAGGGGGCGAGCAGAGACCCAGTACTTC.

The CDR3 bases are TGTGCCAGCAGCCTATCCGATGGGGGCTCATATCGGGAGACCCAGTACTTC. Protein: CASSLSDGGSYRETQYF. The rearrangement uses TRBV7-9 and TRBJ2-5, with a possible D match to TRBD1 (6 bases). CDR1 is SEHNR and CDR2 is FQNEAQ in the germline V gene (reference sequence). Trimming pared 5 bases from V and 5 bases from J, leaving 24 bases between. CDR3 size: 17 residues. Drawing the rest from reference TRBV7-9 and TRBJ2-5, the complete variable domain is DTGVSQNPRHKITKRGQNVTFRCDPISEHNRLYWYRQTLGQGPEFLTYFQNEAQLEKSRLLSDRFSAERPKGSFSTLEIQRTEQGDSAMYLCASSLSDGGSYRETQYFGPGTRLLVL.

The rearrangement joins TRBV7-9 to TRBJ2-1, with D unclear. From germline, CDR1 is SEHNR and CDR2 FQNEAQ (reference sequence). This CDR3 has 13 residues. CDR3 sequence reads: CVSSLGSYNEQFF. DNA of the CDR3: TGTGTCAGTAGCTTAGGCTCCTACAATGAGCAGTTCTTC.

J is TRBJ2-5 and V is TRBV11-2; D not certain. The V end was cut by 5 bases, the J end by 5 bases, with 9 bases between. The germline gives CDR1 SGHAT, CDR2 FQNNGV. CDR3 length equals 12 residues. The CDR3 sequence is CASSMLRETQYF. DNA for the CDR3: TGTGCCAGCAGCATGTTGAGGGAGACCCAGTACTTC.

Details on this clonotype: At one boundary the junction diverges from the germline segment, which might be a read error. The J gene is TRBJ2-2, the V gene TRBV5-6, with D unclear. CDR3 length equals 16 residues. Per the germline V gene, CDR1 is SGHDT and CDR2 is YYEEEE. Here the CDR3 reads CARRPNARSNTGELFF. DNA of the CDR3: TGCGCCAGGAGACCGAACGCCAGGTCGAACACCGGGGAGCTGTTTTTT.

This clonotype was picked up a small number of times. This sequence may be a read error, since a much larger clone differs from it by one base. The V gene is TRBV7-3, the J gene TRBJ2-7; D is tentatively TRBD1 or TRBD2 (5 bases each). Germline V lookup: CDR1 SGHTA, CDR2 FQGTGA. Trimming removed 5 bases from V and 1 base from J, with 15 bases in between. There are 15 residues in the CDR3. The CDR3 protein is CASSPQTWGSYEQYF. The CDR3 nucleotides are TGTGCCAGCAGCCCGCAGACATGGGGGTCCTACGAGCAGTACTTC.

This clonotype was detected many times. A single base separates this from a much larger clone, so it may be a read error. The chain has TRBV4-2 and TRBJ2-2, with D perhaps assigned TRBD1 or TRBD2 (5 bases each). The germline V gene has CDR1 LGHNA and CDR2 YNFKEQ. There are 14 residues in the CDR3. Trimming shortened V by 1 base and J by 3 bases, and 6 bases separated the two germline ends. The CDR3, as DNA: TGTGCCAGCAGCCAAGTGGGGGACACCGGGGAGCTGTTTTTT. Translation gives CASSQVGDTGELFF.

This clonotype is deemed medium-sized. The chain combines TRBV12-3 or TRBV12-4 with TRBJ2-5; D is possibly TRBD1 (6 bases). CDR3 length equals 13 residues. V lost 5 bases and J lost 5, with 12 bases in between. The DNA of the CDR3 is TGTGCCAGCAGTATACAGGGCCGCGAGACCCAGTACTTC. This gives the protein CASSIQGRETQYF.

In the case of this clonotype: The conserved final phenylalanine or tryptophan is absent from the CDR3, which likely points to a read error. This chain links TRBV11-2 with TRBJ1-5; TRBD1 might be the D (6 bases). CDR3 length: 16 residues. CDR1 is SGHAT, CDR2 FQNNGV, per germline. In DNA form, the CDR3 reads TGTGCCAGCAGCCTAAAAGGGGGACTGAGGAATCAACCCCAGCATTTG. Its protein is CASSLKGGLRNQPQHL.

This clonotype was detected a few times. Here the CDR3 omits its conserved ending phenylalanine or tryptophan, so a read error is the likely source. Written as DNA, the CDR3 is TGCACCAGCAGCCTAGATCAGGCTAGCGGATACTACGAGCAGTACATC. It specifies CTSSLDQASGYYEQYI. The rearrangement joins TRBV4-1 to TRBJ2-7, with 7 bases lining up with TRBD2. This CDR3 spans 16 amino acids. Per germline, CDR1 MGHRA and CDR2 YSYEKL.

Sample share makes this clonotype medium-sized. The J gene is TRBJ1-2, the V gene TRBV12-3 or TRBV12-4; D call uncertain. Trimming stripped 6 bases from V and 0 bases from J, with 11 bases between. The CDR3 is made up of 14 amino acids. As DNA, the CDR3 is TGTGCCAGCAGCCCCTCGGGGACTAACTATGGCTACACCTTC. Protein: CASSPSGTNYGYTF.

A note on this clonotype: A much larger clone is a single base away; this may be a read error. This chain joins TRBV29-1 and TRBJ2-7, with no clear D. Germline CDR1 SQVTM, CDR2 ANQGSEA. The CDR3 runs 14 residues. The CDR3 here is CSVWTARTSYGQCF. Written as DNA, the CDR3 is TGCAGCGTTTGGACGGCTCGAACGTCCTACGGGCAGTGCTTC.

This clonotype is labeled as medium-sized. The chain has TRBV6-1 and TRBJ1-1; 10 positions agree with TRBD1. The CDR3 runs to 13 residues. The J segment lost 3 bases and the V segment lost 6 bases, leaving 1 base of the junction unmatched. The germline V gene encodes CDR1 MNHNS and CDR2 SASEGT. The CDR3 sequence is CASRDRGDTEAFF. As DNA, the CDR3 is TGTGCCAGCAGGGACAGGGGGGACACTGAAGCTTTCTTT.

This clonotype has more than one count but fewer than ten. One junction end disagrees with the germline gene, perhaps due to a read error. This chain connects TRBV11-2 to TRBJ2-7, with D maybe TRBD2 (5 bases). Germline lookup yields CDR1 SGHAT and CDR2 FQNNGV. The length of the CDR3 is 14 residues. CDR3 sequence: CVSSSSRNSYEQYF. Written as DNA, the CDR3 is TGTGTCAGCAGCTCTAGCAGGAACTCCTATGAGCAATACTTC.

V and J are TRBV6-2 or TRBV6-3 and TRBJ1-5; 10 bases align to TRBD1. Trimming took 8 bases from V and 9 from J; bases not matched to a gene: 7. The CDR3 is 13 amino acids. Per the germline V gene, CDR1 is MNHEY and CDR2 is SVGEGT. The CDR3 bases are TGTGCCAGCTGGGACAGGGGCACGCGGCCCCAGCATTTT. Translating it yields CASWDRGTRPQHF.

Remarks on this clonotype: One end of the junction fails to match germline, which may point to a read error. The gene calls are TRBV30 and TRBJ1-6; no reliable D call. From germline, CDR1 is GTSNPN and CDR2 SVGIG (reference sequence). The CDR3 length is 13 residues. CDR3 sequence reads: CTWSELNNSPFHF. DNA for the CDR3: TGTACCTGGAGTGAGCTCAACAATTCACCCTTCCACTTT.

In this sample, this clonotype turned up a few times. Relative to the germline gene, one junction end is altered; a read error may explain this. This chain links TRBV12-3 or TRBV12-4 with TRBJ1-1; D call uncertain. This CDR3 has 13 residues. This chain's CDR3 is CPSKGPLGIEAFF. For the CDR3, the DNA is TGTCCCAGCAAAGGGCCCCTAGGCATTGAAGCTTTCTTT.

With respect to this clonotype: The junction and the germline gene differ at one end; a read error may be behind it. The chain links TRBV10-2 to TRBJ2-4, with D unresolved. CDR1 and CDR2 (germline): WSHSY, SAAADI. This CDR3 is built from 12 residues. CDR3: CTSSHQRAIQYF. CDR3 nucleotides: TGTACCAGCAGCCACCAAAGGGCCATTCAGTACTTC.